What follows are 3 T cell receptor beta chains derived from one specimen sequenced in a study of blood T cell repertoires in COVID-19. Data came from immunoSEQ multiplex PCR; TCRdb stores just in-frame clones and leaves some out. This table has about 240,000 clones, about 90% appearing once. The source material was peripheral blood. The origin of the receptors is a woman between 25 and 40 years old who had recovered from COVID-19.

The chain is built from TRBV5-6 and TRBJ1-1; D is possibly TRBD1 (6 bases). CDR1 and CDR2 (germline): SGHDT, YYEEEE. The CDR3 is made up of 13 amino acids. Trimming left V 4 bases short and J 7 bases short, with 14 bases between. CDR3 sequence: CASSPTGHDEAFF. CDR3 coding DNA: TGTGCCAGCAGCCCTACAGGGCACGATGAAGCTTTCTTT.

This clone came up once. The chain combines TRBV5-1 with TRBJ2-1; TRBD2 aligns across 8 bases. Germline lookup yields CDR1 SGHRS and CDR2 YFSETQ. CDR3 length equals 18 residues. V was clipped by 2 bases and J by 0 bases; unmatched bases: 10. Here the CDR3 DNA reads TGCGCCAGCAGCTTCGGACTAGCCTTCCTAAGCTCCTACAATGAGCAGTTCTTC. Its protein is CASSFGLAFLSSYNEQFF.

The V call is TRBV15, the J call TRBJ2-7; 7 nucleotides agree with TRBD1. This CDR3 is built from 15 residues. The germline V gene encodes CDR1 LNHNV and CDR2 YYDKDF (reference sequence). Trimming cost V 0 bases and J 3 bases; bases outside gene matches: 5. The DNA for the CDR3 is TGTGCCACCAGCAGAGATAGGGGGCACATCTACGAGCAGTACTTC. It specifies CATSRDRGHIYEQYF.